This paragraph reports one T cell receptor (beta chain). These data come from a study of blood T cell repertoires in COVID-19. Germline V gives CDR1 KGHSH, CDR2 LQKENI. The ends lost 4 bases at V and 1 base at J; junction bases unmatched: 7. The length of the CDR3 is 16 residues. The protocol was immunoSEQ multiplex PCR, while the TCRdb copy is restricted to in-frame clones and leaves out a portion. This sample has approximately 300,000 clones, with roughly 84% found just once. V gene TRBV18 combines with J gene TRBJ1-2; 9 nucleotides match TRBD1. Specimen: peripheral blood. This receptor was taken from a man aged 50 or older with active or convalescent COVID-19. For the CDR3, the DNA is TGTGCCAGCTCACACAGGACAGGGGTGGATAACTATGGCTACACCTTC. This translates into CASSHRTGVDNYGYTF. Filled out from reference TRBV18 and TRBJ1-2, the complete variable domain reads NAGVMQNPRHLVRRRGQEARLRCSPMKGHSHVYWYRQLPEEGLKFMVYLQKENIIDESGMPKERFSAEFPKEGPSILRIQQVVRGDSAAYFCASSHRTGVDNYGYTFGSGTRLTVV.